Included here is one T cell receptor beta chain sequence, with context. Its antigen remains unidentified. Multiplex PCR with BIOMED2 TRB-A/B primer pools amplified TRB rearrangements. TCRdb itself ran the multiplex PCR reads through MiXCR, one entry per CDR3 protein. The table includes approximately 14,000 distinct CDR3 sequences, around 28% detected once. The sample comes from a study of T and B cells in COVID-19 patients. As for the study in general: Blood was sampled from COVID-19 patients who were either actively infected or recovered. Study-level results: Patients with COVID-19 reportedly showed strongly skewed T cell receptor beta variable and joining gene usage. Of 2,300 or so TCR clusters found only in the recovered cohort, fewer than 35 had low generation probability.

TRB was amplified from about 260-540 ng of blood genomic DNA. The sample taken for sequencing was blood. This sequence originates from a human donor who had recovered from COVID-19.

The CDR3 bases are TGCAGTGCTACGATACTGTACGAGCAGTACTTC. As protein: CSATILYEQYF. The chain uses TRBV20-1 and TRBJ2-7; D is unresolved. Trimming took 4 bases from V and 4 from J, leaving 8 bases between them. The CDR3 has 11 residues. Germline V gene lookup returns CDR1 DFQATT and CDR2 SNEGSKA (reference sequence).